This T cell receptor beta chain derives from a study of glioma-infiltrating T cells after dendritic cell vaccination. Trimming stripped 0 bases from V and 2 bases from J, with 10 bases between. The CDR3 consists of 15 residues. CDR1 and CDR2 (germline): SGHNT, YYREEE (reference sequence). Clones were sequenced by immunoSEQ multiplex PCR, and TCRdb holds only the in-frame ones, with some missing. Among roughly 100,000 clones listed, over 80% were seen once. Sample time point: after dendritic cell vaccination, including at tumor progression/relapse. Material: blood, obtained after dendritic cell vaccination. This clonotype originated in a human donor with glioblastoma. This chain links TRBV5-4 with TRBJ2-3; TRBD1 might be the D (6 bases). This chain's CDR3 is CASSLDPGATDTQYF. The CDR3 nucleotides are TGTGCCAGCAGCTTGGATCCAGGGGCCACAGATACGCAGTATTTT.